The 10 T cell receptor beta chains listed next were all sequenced from one sample in a study of memory CD4+ T cells and cytomegalovirus serostatus. Sequencing was performed with immunoSEQ multiplex PCR; in TCRdb, only in-frame clones are kept and a portion is missing. The sample has fewer than 50,000 clones; about 80% are singletons. Single viable CD3+CD4+CD8-CD45RO+ cells were sorted as the memory CD4+ T cells. The sample was memory CD4+ T cells from blood. These receptors came from an adult in good health and CMV-seropositive.

This clone was seen once. The chain links TRBV5-1 to TRBJ2-1, with 9 bases lining up with TRBD2. CDR1 is SGHRS, CDR2 YFSETQ, per germline. The V gene end was trimmed by 4 bases and the J gene end by 5 bases; junction bases not matched to a gene: 4. The CDR3 spans 14 residues. The CDR3 nucleotides are TGCGCCAGCAGCGTGTCTAGCGGGGACAATGAGCAGTTCTTC. Translated: CASSVSSGDNEQFF.

The chain couples TRBV19 to TRBJ2-6, with no clear D. CDR1 and CDR2 (germline): LNHDA, SQIVND (reference sequence). Trimming left V 3 bases short and J 0 bases short, with 18 bases between. The CDR3 runs to 19 residues. Written as DNA, the CDR3 is TGTGCCAGTAGTATCAAGGCGTTATTAATCCACTCTGGGGCCAACGTCCTGACTTTC. Translating it yields CASSIKALLIHSGANVLTF. The full variable domain, with the rest looked up from reference TRBV19 and TRBJ2-6, is DGGITQSPKYLFRKEGQNVTLSCEQNLNHDAMYWYRQDPGQGLRLIYYSQIVNDFQKGDIAEGYSVSREKKESFPLTVTSAQKNPTAFYLCASSIKALLIHSGANVLTFGAGSRLTVL.

This sequence joins TRBV5-4 and TRBJ2-5; TRBD2 matches at 13 bases. The germline CDR1 and CDR2 sequences are SGHNT and YYREEE (reference sequence). Trimming removed 3 bases from V and 6 bases from J; junction bases left unmatched: 8. The CDR3 runs to 16 residues. The DNA of the CDR3 is TGTGCCAGCAGCTCCCAAGGGACTAGCGGGATGAAGACCCAGTACTTC. It translates to CASSSQGTSGMKTQYF.

V and J are TRBV6-7 and TRBJ2-7, with D maybe TRBD2 (6 bases). TRBV6-7 is known as an ORF, though its function is uncertain. Trimming removed 10 bases at V and 4 bases at J, with 20 bases between. The CDR3 covers 14 residues. CDR3 DNA: TGTGCCACCGTCGGAGTAGCGGAAATATACGAGCAGTACTTC. Translated: CATVGVAEIYEQYF.

V usage is TRBV7-6 and J usage is TRBJ1-5, with unresolved D. With 8 bases removed from V and 3 bases from J, the gap between germline ends came to 11 bases. This CDR3 region has 13 residues. Germline V gene data show CDR1 as SGHVS and CDR2 as FNYEAQ. The CDR3 DNA is TGTGCCAGCTCGTCCCGGGACAATCAGCCCCAGCATTTT. Protein sequence: CASSSRDNQPQHF.

This clone turned up a few times. The rearrangement links TRBV4-1 to TRBJ1-6; maybe TRBD1 (5 bases). The CDR3 loop spans 16 amino acids. Trimming took 4 bases from V and 0 from J, leaving 10 bases between them. The germline CDR1 and CDR2 sequences are MGHRA and YSYEKL. CDR3 amino acids: CASSRGEGSYNSPLHF. CDR3 coding DNA: TGCGCCAGCAGCCGAGGGGAGGGCTCCTATAATTCACCCCTCCACTTT.

This rearrangement joins TRBV28 to TRBJ1-3; D is unresolved. The V gene lost 5 bases and the J gene lost 0 bases, with 11 bases spanning the gap. CDR3 length: 15 residues. Germline lookup yields CDR1 MDHEN and CDR2 SYDVKM. The CDR3 protein is CASSMSGSSGNTIYF. The CDR3, as DNA: TGTGCCAGCAGTATGTCGGGGAGCTCTGGAAACACCATATATTTT.

This clone was counted between two and nine times. V and J are TRBV2 and TRBJ2-7; possible D gene TRBD1, 6 bases. Germline V lookup: CDR1 SNHLY, CDR2 FYNNEI. Trimming shortened V by 5 bases and J by 0 bases, and 11 bases separated the two germline ends. The CDR3 covers 14 residues. CDR3 sequence (DNA): TGTGCCAGCAGTCGGACAGCGAGCTCCTACGAGCAGTACTTC. It codes for CASSRTASSYEQYF.

This chain joins TRBV2 and TRBJ2-7; 8 bases are shared with TRBD2. The germline V gene encodes CDR1 SNHLY and CDR2 FYNNEI. Trimming removed 4 bases from V and 6 bases from J; junction bases left unmatched: 11. The CDR3 runs 15 residues. In DNA form, the CDR3 reads TGTGCCAGCAGTGGATTAGCGGGAAGAACTAGCGAGCAGTACTTC. This sequence encodes CASSGLAGRTSEQYF.

The chain links TRBV6-5 to TRBJ2-6; D is uncertain. The CDR3 contains 15 residues. Trimming pared 5 bases from V and 0 bases from J, leaving 8 bases between. Germline CDR1 is MNHEY and CDR2 is SVGAGI. The CDR3 DNA follows: TGTGCCAGCAGTCGTGATCACTCTGGGGCCAACGTCCTGACTTTC. It encodes CASSRDHSGANVLTF.